This section outlines one TCR beta chain sequence together with its context. Its target is unknown. The source of the sample is a study of CD8+CD57+ T cells in acquired aplastic anemia. The wider study: An average of 3.2 ug of DNA was obtained from sorted CD4+ and CD8+ cells. The study obtained 10 million to 12 million reads on average for CD4+ cells from healthy donors.

Regarding the study as a whole: Levels of CD8+ Simpson's diversity were not significantly distinct in patients versus controls.

TCR beta VDJ and CDR3 were profiled, and genomic DNA was the template. TCRdb itself ran the reads through MiXCR, one entry per CDR3 protein. Of about 190,000 distinct CDR3 sequences listed, roughly 56% were seen once; the top ten hold around a sixth. Trimming took 3 bases from V and 3 from J, leaving 8 bases between them. The CDR3 is 13 amino acids. J is TRBJ1-2 and V is TRBV12-3 or TRBV12-4, with TRBD1 as a possible D gene (6 bases). The sequence was collected from a human donor in good health, serving as a control. Material: sorted CD4+, CD8+, or CD8+CD57+ T cells (not recorded which) from PBMCs. The CDR3 loop is CASSLDRHYGYTF. The CDR3 region has the DNA TGTGCCAGCAGTTTGGACAGACACTATGGCTACACCTTC.